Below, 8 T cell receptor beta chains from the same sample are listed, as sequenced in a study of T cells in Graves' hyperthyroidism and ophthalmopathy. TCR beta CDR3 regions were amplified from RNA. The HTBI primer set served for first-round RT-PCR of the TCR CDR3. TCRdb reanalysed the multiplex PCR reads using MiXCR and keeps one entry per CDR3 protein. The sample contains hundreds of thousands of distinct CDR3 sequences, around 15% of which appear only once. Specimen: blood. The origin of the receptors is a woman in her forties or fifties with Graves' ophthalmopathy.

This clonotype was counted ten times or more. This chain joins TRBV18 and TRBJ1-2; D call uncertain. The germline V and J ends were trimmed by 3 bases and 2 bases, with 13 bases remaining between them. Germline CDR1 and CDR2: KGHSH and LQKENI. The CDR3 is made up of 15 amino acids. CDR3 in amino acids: CASSPTNGPNYGYTF. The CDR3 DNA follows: TGTGCCAGCTCACCTACAAATGGACCGAACTATGGCTACACCTTC.

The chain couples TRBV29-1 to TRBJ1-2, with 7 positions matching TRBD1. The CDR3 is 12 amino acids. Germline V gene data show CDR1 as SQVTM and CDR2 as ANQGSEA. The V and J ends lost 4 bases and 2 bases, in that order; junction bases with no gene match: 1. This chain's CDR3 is CSVGDSNYGYTF. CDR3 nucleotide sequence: TGCAGCGTTGGGGACAGCAACTATGGCTACACCTTC.

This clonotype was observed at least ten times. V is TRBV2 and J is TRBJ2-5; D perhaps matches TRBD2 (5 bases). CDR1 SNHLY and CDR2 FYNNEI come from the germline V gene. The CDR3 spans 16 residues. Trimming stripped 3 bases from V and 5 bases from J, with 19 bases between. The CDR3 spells CASSDGFSLASETQYF. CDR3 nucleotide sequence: TGTGCCAGCAGTGATGGTTTCTCGCTAGCATCTGAGACCCAGTACTTC.

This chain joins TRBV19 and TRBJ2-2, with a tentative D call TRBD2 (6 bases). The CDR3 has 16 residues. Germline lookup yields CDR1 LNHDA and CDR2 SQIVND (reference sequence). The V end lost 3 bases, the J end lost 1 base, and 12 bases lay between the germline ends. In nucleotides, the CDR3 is TGTGCCAGTAGTATTCCGCGGGAACTGAACACCGGGGAGCTGTTTTTT. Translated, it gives CASSIPRELNTGELFF.

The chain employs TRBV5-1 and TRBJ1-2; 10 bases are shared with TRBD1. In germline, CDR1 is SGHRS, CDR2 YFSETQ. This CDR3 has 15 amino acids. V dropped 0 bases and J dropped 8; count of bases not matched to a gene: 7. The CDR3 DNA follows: TGCGCCAGCAGCTTGGAGGGGACAGGGGATGTGGGCTACACCTTC. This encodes CASSLEGTGDVGYTF.

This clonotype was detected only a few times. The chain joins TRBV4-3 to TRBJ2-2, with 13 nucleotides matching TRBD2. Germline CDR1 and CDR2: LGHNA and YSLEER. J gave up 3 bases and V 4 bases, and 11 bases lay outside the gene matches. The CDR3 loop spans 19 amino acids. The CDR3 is CASSLYWTSGRVDTGELFF. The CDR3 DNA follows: TGCGCCAGCAGCCTCTATTGGACTAGCGGGAGAGTCGACACCGGGGAGCTGTTTTTT.

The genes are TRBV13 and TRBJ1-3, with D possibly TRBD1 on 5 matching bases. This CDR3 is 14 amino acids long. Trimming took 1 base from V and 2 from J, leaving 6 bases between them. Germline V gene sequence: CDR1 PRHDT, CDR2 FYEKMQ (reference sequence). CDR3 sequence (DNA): TGTGCCAGCAGCTTAGAGACAGCTGGAAACACCATATATTTT. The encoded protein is CASSLETAGNTIYF.

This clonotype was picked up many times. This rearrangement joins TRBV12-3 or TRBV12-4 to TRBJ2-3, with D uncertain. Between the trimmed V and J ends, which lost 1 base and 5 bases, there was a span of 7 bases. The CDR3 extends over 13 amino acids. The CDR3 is CASSLEGLDTQYF. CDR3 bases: TGTGCCAGCAGTTTAGAAGGCTTAGATACGCAGTATTTT.